This TCR beta chain was identified during a study of OX40 agonist ivuxolimab in advanced cancers. Study context: Having had anti-PD-1, anti-PD-L1 or anti-CTLA-4 therapy before was allowed, and roughly 39% had some.

This clone was observed once. The protocol was immunoSEQ multiplex PCR, while the TCRdb copy is restricted to in-frame clones and leaves out a portion. The sample lists 85,000 to 100,000 clones; approximately 93% were seen once. Samples were taken at baseline and on day 1 of cycles 4 and 7. V was shortened by 0 bases and J by 2 bases, with 4 bases between the two germline ends. The CDR3 runs to 13 residues. In germline, CDR1 is SGHTA, CDR2 FQGNSA. The receptor's source is an adult with an advanced solid tumor such as melanoma, head and neck, liver or kidney cancer. Sequenced material: CD4+ or CD8+ T cells sorted from blood, taken in a trial of the OX40 agonist ivuxolimab. V and J are TRBV7-2 and TRBJ1-1; D is unresolved. The CDR3, as DNA: TGTGCCAGCAGCTTAGCAGAAAACACTGAAGCTTTCTTT. The encoded protein is CASSLAENTEAFF.